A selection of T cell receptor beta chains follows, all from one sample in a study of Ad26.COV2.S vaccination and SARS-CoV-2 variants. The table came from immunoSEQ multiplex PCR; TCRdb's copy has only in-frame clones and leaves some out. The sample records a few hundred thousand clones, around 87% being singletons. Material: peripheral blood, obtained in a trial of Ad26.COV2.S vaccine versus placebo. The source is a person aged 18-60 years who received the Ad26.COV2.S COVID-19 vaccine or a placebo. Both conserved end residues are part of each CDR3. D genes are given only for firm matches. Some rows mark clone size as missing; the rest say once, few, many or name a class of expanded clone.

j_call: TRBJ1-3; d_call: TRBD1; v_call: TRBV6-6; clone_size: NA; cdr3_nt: TGTGCCAGCAGTCGACTACGCTCCGGACAGGGGGCTTCTGGAAACACCATATATTTT; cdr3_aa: CASSRLRSGQGASGNTIYF
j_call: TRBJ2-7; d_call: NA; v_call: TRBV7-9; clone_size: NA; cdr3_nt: TGTGCCAGCAGCTCCGGGACCTGGAGCTCCTACGAGCAGTACTTC; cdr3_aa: CASSSGTWSSYEQYF
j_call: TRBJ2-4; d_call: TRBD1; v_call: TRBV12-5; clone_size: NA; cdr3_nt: TGTGCTAGTGGTTTGGAAACCGGGACAGGGGACAAAAACATTCAGTACTTC; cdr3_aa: CASGLETGTGDKNIQYF
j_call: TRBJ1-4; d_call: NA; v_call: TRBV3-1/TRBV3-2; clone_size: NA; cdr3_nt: TGTGCCAGCAGCCAAGTCAGGGGAGCTGAAAAACTGTTTTTT; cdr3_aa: CASSQVRGAEKLFF
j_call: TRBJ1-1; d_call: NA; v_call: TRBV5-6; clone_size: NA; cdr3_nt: TGTGCCAGCAGCTTGGAATATCAGGGGAACACTGAAGCTTTCTTT; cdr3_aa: CASSLEYQGNTEAFF
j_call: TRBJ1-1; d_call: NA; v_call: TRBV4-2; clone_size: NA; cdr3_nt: TGTGCCAGCAGCCAAGACGAAAAGGTGAACACTGAAGCTTTCTTT; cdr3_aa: CASSQDEKVNTEAFF
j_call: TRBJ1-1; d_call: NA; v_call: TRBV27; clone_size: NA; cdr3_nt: TGTGCCAGCAGCCCACGTCGAGGGGGGGGCCGAGCTTTCTTT; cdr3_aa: CASSPRRGGGRAFF
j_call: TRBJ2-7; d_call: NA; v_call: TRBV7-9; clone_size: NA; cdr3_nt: TGTGCCAGCAGCCCGGGCGCCCCCTACGAGCAGTACTTC; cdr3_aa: CASSPGAPYEQYF
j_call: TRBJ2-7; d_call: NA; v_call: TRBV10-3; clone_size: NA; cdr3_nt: TGTGCCATCAGTGGGACGTCACTTACCCTCGGGGGCGAGCAGTACTTC; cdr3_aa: CAISGTSLTLGGEQYF
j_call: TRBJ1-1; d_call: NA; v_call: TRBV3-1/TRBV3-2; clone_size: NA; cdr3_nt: TGTGCCAGCAGCCAAGTACGGAGGAACACTGAAGCTTTCTTT; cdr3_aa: CASSQVRRNTEAFF
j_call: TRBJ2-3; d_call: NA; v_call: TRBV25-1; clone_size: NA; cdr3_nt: TGTGCCAGCAGTGAAAGGCAGATGACTAGCACAGATACGCAGTATTTT; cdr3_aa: CASSERQMTSTDTQYF
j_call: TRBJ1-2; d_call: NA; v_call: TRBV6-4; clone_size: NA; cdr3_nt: TGTGCCAGCAGTGTCACTGGGGGCTCTGCCGATGGCTACACCTTC; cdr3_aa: CASSVTGGSADGYTF
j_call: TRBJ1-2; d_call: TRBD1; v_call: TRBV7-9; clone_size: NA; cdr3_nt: TGTGCCAGCAGCCCTATCCCCCAGGGGGCTGGCTATGGCTACACCTTC; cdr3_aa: CASSPIPQGAGYGYTF
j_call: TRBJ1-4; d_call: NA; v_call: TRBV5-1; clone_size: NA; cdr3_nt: TGCGCCAGCAGCTCAGGACAGATTCCGTATAAACTGTTTTTT; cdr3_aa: CASSSGQIPYKLFF
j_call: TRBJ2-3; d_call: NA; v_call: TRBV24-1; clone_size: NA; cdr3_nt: TGTGCCACCAGTGACCCGGGCACAGATACGCAGTATTTT; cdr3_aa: CATSDPGTDTQYF
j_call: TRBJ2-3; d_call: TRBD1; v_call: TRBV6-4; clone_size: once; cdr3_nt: TGTGCCAGCAGCATAGGGACAGGCTACACAGATACGCAGTATTTT; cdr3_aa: CASSIGTGYTDTQYF
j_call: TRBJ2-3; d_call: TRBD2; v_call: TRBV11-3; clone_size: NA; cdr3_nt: TGTGCCAGCAGCTTAAGAGGTAGCGGGGGATCCGCAGATACGCAGTATTTT; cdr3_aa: CASSLRGSGGSADTQYF
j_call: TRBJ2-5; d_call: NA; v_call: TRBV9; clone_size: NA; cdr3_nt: TGTGCCAGCTCAAGAGGTGGAGAGACCCAGTACTTC; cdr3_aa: CASSRGGETQYF
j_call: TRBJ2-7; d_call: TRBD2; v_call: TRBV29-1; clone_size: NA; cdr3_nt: TGCAGCGTTGAATTAGGTGGACTAGCGGGGGTTGAGCAGTACTTC; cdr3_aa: CSVELGGLAGVEQYF
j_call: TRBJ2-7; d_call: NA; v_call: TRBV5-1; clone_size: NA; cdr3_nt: TGCGCCAGCAGCTCCGGGCCTTCCTACGAGCAGTACTTC; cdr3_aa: CASSSGPSYEQYF
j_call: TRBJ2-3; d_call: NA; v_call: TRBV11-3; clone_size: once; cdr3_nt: TGTGCCAGCAGCTTGGGACCGGGAGATACGCAGTATTTT; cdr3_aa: CASSLGPGDTQYF
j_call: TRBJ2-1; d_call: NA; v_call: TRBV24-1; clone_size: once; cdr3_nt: TGTGCCACCAGTGATTTTAAGGGGGGGAATGAGCAGTTCTTC; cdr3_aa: CATSDFKGGNEQFF
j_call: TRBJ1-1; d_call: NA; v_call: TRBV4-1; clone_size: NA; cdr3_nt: TGCGCCAGCAGCCAAGTATCGGCCTTGTCTGAAGCTTTCTTT; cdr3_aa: CASSQVSALSEAFF
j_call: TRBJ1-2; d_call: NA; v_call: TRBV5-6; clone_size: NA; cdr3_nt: TGTGCCAGCAGCTTGAACGGACAAGGGGGCTACACCTTC; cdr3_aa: CASSLNGQGGYTF